The clone carrying this T cell receptor beta chain was detected a few times. Its matching antigen is unknown. Germline assignment: CDR1 MNHNS and CDR2 SASEGT. The V end lost 2 bases, the J end lost 13 bases, and 17 bases lay between the germline ends. CDR3 length: 13 amino acids. Total RNA, at least 5.5 micrograms per sample, came from PBMCs. The entry originates in a study of blood T cells in healthy people across ages. The second PCR ran roughly 6 to 11 cycles with a sample-barcoded 5' primer and J-beta primers. One entry per CDR3 protein, called by TCRdb with MiXCR from the 5' RACE reads. The sample lists hundreds of thousands of distinct CDR3 sequences; less than 25% were seen once. Findings and limits, study-wide: Roughly linearly, TCR beta diversity per million T cells fell as age increased. Both naive CD4+ cell counts and diversity were greater in long-lived donors than in aged donors.

These data were also filed under a second study, of T cells of mothers and their children. That source notes: A few healthy Caucasian mothers and their six children were the donors.

Sequencing was done on a sample of blood. The chain carries TRBV6-1 and TRBJ2-5; the D is unclear. This TCR was sampled from a boy aged 10-17 years in good health. The CDR3 DNA follows: TGTGCCAGCAGTGAATGGACGGCATCCCGCGGGTACTTC. It translates to CASSEWTASRGYF.